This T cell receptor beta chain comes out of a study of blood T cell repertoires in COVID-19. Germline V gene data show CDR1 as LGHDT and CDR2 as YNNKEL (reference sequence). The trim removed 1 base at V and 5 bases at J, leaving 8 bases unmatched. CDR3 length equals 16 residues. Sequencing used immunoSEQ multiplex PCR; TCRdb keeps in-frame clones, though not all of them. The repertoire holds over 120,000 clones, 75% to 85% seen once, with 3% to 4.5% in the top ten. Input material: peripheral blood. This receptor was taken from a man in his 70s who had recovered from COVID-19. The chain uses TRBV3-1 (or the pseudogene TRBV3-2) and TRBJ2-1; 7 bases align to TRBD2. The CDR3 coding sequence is TGTGCCAGCAGCCAAGCTCATACTAGCGTTGACAATGAGCAGTTCTTC. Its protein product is CASSQAHTSVDNEQFF.